This T cell receptor (beta chain) was sequenced during a study of CD4+ T cells in melanoma. The repertoire was sequenced with immunoSEQ multiplex PCR; TCRdb's copy has only in-frame clones and lacks some. The data hold 13,000 or so clones, with about 70% observed a single time. Study-wide findings and caveats: Diverse differentiation states were reported for melanoma neoantigen-specific CD4+ T cells. CD8+ T cell, macrophage and B cell function reportedly correlated with neoantigen-specific CD4+ T cells.

A note on this clone: Its antigen remains unknown.

The specimen was cells from a culture (not recorded whether cultured in vitro). The clonotype was recovered from a human donor with melanoma.

The CDR3 DNA sequence: TGTGCCAGCAGCCCCTACGAGCGGAGCTCCTACAATGAGCAGTTCTTC. It is translated as CASSPYERSSYNEQFF. The chain uses TRBV11-3 and TRBJ2-1; possible D gene TRBD2, 5 bases. This CDR3 is 16 amino acids long. V was shortened by 5 bases and J by 0 bases, with 14 bases between the two germline ends. The germline CDR1 and CDR2 sequences are SGHNT and YENEEA.